The 8 T cell receptor beta chains presented below share a single source sample, sequenced in a study of blood T cell repertoires in COVID-19. The table came from immunoSEQ multiplex PCR; TCRdb's copy has only in-frame clones and leaves some out. The sample includes some 230,000 clones, about 80% seen only once; the top ten take 3% to 3.5%. Sequenced input: peripheral blood. The source is a woman aged 25-40 years who had recovered from COVID-19.

V is TRBV5-1 and J is TRBJ1-2; 9 bases are shared with TRBD1. V gave up 0 bases and J gave up 4 bases; unmatched junction bases: 13. CDR1 is SGHRS and CDR2 is YFSETQ in the germline V gene. CDR3 length: 18 amino acids. DNA for the CDR3: TGCGCCAGCAGCTTGGACTTGATCGGGACAGGGTCACCCTATGGCTACACCTTC. This encodes CASSLDLIGTGSPYGYTF.

This clone was recorded only once. The chain joins TRBV6-5 to TRBJ2-7; 9 positions agree with TRBD1. V shed 6 bases, J shed 3 bases, and the junction held 9 bases outside the gene matches. The CDR3 loop spans 15 amino acids. The germline CDR1 and CDR2 sequences are MNHEY and SVGAGI. CDR3 sequence: CASRAPGQGGYEQYF. The CDR3 DNA sequence: TGTGCCAGCAGAGCACCGGGACAGGGTGGCTACGAGCAGTACTTC.

The V and J genes are TRBV12-5 and TRBJ2-5, with D possibly TRBD2 on 5 matching bases. V lost 6 bases to trimming and J lost 5 bases, with 13 bases between them. This CDR3 comprises 13 residues. CDR1 LGHNT and CDR2 FRNRAP come from the germline V gene. The DNA of the CDR3 is TGTGCTAGTGGAAGGGAGCCCCGGGAGACCCAGTACTTC. It is translated as CASGREPRETQYF.

J is TRBJ2-3 and V is TRBV5-1; 7 nucleotides line up with TRBD1. V shed 7 bases and J 5 bases; nucleotides not matched to a gene: 13. This CDR3 comprises 15 residues. CDR1 is SGHRS, CDR2 YFSETQ, per germline. CDR3 in DNA: TGCGCCAGCCGACCCCCGGGACAGCAGGGAGATACGCAGTATTTT. Amino acid sequence: CASRPPGQQGDTQYF.

The chain links TRBV3-1 (or the pseudogene TRBV3-2) to TRBJ2-7; no clear D. Germline CDR1 and CDR2: LGHDT and YNNKEL (reference sequence). CDR3 length equals 14 residues. The V gene lost 4 bases and the J gene lost 0 bases, with 10 bases spanning the gap. The CDR3 sequence: CASSPVSGSYEQYF. The CDR3 nucleotides read TGTGCCAGCAGCCCTGTCTCCGGCTCCTACGAGCAGTACTTC.

This clone was observed once. The chain carries TRBV7-2 and TRBJ1-5, with 9 bases fitting TRBD1. Germline CDR1 and CDR2: SGHTA and FQGNSA. The CDR3 spans 16 residues. Germline trimming cut 2 bases from V and 7 bases from J; bases unmatched to any gene: 9. The CDR3 region has the DNA TGTGCCAGCAGCTTATCAGGGACAGGGTTTGGGCAGCCCCAGCATTTT. Protein: CASSLSGTGFGQPQHF.

The chain is built from TRBV3-1 (or the pseudogene TRBV3-2) and TRBJ1-4; 7 nucleotides align to TRBD1. CDR1 is LGHDT, CDR2 YNNKEL, per germline (reference sequence). The CDR3 contains 16 residues. With V trimmed by 5 bases and J by 0 bases, 6 bases remained unmatched. The CDR3: CASSYGQVATNEKLFF. The CDR3 DNA reads TGTGCCAGCAGCTATGGACAGGTTGCAACTAATGAAAAACTGTTTTTT.

This clone has just a few counts. The chain links TRBV6-5 to TRBJ2-7, with 8 bases that match TRBD2. Germline assignment: CDR1 MNHEY and CDR2 SVGAGI. Trimming cost V 6 bases and J 0 bases; bases outside gene matches: 7. CDR3 length equals 15 residues. The CDR3: CASSRTGTSSYEQYF. The CDR3 DNA reads as TGTGCCAGCAGCCGGACCGGGACTAGCTCCTACGAGCAGTACTTC.